This note documents a single T cell receptor (beta chain) sequence. The sample comes from a study of blood T cell repertoires in COVID-19. Clones were read by immunoSEQ multiplex PCR, and TCRdb kept only the in-frame ones, dropping some. The profile shows more than 85,000 clones, 84% of them singletons. The sample comprised peripheral blood. This sequence originates from a woman aged 60-75 years with acute or convalescent COVID-19.

The CDR3 bases are TGCGCCAGCAGCCAGGCTTCCGCACAGGGAACCTATGGCTACACCTTC. This codes for CASSQASAQGTYGYTF. The chain links TRBV5-1 to TRBJ1-2; D may be TRBD1 (6 bases). Germline CDR1 reads SGHRS; CDR2 reads YFSETQ. CDR3 length: 16 residues. Trimming removed 4 bases from V and 4 bases from J, with 20 bases in between.